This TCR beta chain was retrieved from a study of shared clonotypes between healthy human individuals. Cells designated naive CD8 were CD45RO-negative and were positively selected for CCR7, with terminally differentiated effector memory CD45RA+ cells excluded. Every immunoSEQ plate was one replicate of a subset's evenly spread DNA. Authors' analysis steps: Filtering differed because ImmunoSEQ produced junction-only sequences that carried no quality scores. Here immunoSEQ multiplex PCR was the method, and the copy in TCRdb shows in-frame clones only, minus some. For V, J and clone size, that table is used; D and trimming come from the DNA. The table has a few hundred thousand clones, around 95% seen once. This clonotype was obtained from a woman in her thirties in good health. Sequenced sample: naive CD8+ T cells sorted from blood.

Here the CDR3 reads CASSNLETGTSGSNEQFF. For the CDR3, the DNA is TGTGCCAGCAGCAATTTGGAGACCGGGACTAGCGGGAGTAATGAGCAGTTCTTC. This rearrangement joins TRBV7-9 to TRBJ2-1; 14 bases are a match to TRBD2. V lost 5 bases and J lost 7; bases outside the gene matches: 13. The V gene's germline CDR1 is SEHNR and CDR2 FQNEAQ (reference sequence). This CDR3 region has 18 residues.